This TCR beta chain was identified in a study of blood T cell repertoires in COVID-19. Using immunoSEQ multiplex PCR, the repertoire was profiled, and TCRdb retains in-frame clones only, with some absent. The table shows some 65,000 clones, with roughly 92% occurring only once. Trimming removed 8 bases from V and 4 bases from J; junction bases left unmatched: 9. There are 15 residues in the CDR3. Germline CDR1 and CDR2: KGHSH and LQKENI. This receptor was identified in an older man with active COVID-19. This chain joins TRBV18 and TRBJ2-1; 9 bases are shared with TRBD2. The sequencing sample was made of peripheral blood. The CDR3 sequence: CASTQRTSVYNEQFF. In DNA form, the CDR3 reads TGTGCCAGCACACAGAGGACTAGCGTGTACAATGAGCAGTTCTTC.